This T cell receptor (beta chain) emerged from a study of cytomegalovirus exposure and HLA in healthy donors. Study-wide background: There were about 85 million unique TCRs (from HLA-typed donors) in an early data release.

The germline V gene encodes CDR1 KGHSH and CDR2 LQKENI. The CDR3 extends over 16 amino acids. V lost 3 bases to trimming and J lost 6 bases, with 20 bases between them. The PCR made use of 60 Vbeta and 13 Jbeta primers. TCRdb's table, derived via immunoSEQ multiplex PCR, lists solely in-frame clones and lacks some. This sample has approximately 140,000 clones, with more than 60% found just once. The sequenced sample was PBMCs. The TCR originated in a woman between 18 and 30 years old in good health and CMV-seronegative. V usage is TRBV18 and J usage is TRBJ1-1, with no clear D. CDR3 DNA sequence: TGTGCCAGCTCACCCACAAGTAAAGACGAGGCAGCTGAAGCTTTCTTT. Protein sequence: CASSPTSKDEAAEAFF.